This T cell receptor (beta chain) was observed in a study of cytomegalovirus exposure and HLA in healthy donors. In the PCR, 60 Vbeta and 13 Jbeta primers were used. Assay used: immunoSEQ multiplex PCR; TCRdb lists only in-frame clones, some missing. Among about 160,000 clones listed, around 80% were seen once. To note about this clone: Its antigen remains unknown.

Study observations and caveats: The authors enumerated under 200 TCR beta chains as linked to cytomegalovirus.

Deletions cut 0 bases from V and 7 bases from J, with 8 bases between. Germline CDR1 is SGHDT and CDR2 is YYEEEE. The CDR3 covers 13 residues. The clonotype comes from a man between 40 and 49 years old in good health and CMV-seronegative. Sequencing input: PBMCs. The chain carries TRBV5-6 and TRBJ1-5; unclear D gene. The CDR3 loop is CASSLAGVQPQHF. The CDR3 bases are TGTGCCAGCAGCTTGGCCGGGGTGCAGCCCCAGCATTTT. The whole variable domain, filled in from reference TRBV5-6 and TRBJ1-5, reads DAGVTQSPTHLIKTRGQQVTLRCSPKSGHDTVSWYQQALGQGPQFIFQYYEEEERQRGNFPDRFSGHQFPNYSSELNVNALLLGDSALYLCASSLAGVQPQHFGDGTRLSIL.